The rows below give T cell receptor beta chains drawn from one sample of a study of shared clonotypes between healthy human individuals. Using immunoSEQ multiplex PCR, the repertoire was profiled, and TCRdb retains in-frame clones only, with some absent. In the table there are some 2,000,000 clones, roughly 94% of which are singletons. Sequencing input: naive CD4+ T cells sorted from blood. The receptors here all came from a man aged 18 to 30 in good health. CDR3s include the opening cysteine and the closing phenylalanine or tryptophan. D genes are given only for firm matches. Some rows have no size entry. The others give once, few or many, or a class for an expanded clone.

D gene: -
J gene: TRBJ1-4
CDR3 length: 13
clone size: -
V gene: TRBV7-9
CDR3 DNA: TGTGCCAGCAGCTTGTCTCTCCAGGAAAAACTGTTTTTT
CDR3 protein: CASSLSLQEKLFF

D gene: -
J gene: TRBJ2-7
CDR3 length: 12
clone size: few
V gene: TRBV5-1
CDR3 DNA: TGCGCCAGCAGCTCGGACTCCTACGAGCAGTACTTC
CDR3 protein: CASSSDSYEQYF

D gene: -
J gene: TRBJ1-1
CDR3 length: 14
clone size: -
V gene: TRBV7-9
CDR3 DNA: TGTGCCAGCAGCGCGATGACTGGGAACACTGAAGCTTTCTTT
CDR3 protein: CASSAMTGNTEAFF

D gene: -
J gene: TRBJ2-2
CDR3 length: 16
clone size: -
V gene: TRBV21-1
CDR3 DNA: TGTGCCAGCAGCGATTACAGGCAAACTTTCACCGGGGAGCTGTTTTTT
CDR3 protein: CASSDYRQTFTGELFF

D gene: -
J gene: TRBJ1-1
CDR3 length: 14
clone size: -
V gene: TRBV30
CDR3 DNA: TGTGCCTGGAGTCTACTCGACTGGGACACTGAAGCTTTCTTT
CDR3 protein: CAWSLLDWDTEAFF

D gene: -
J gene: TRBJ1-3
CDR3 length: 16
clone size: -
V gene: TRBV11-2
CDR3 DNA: TGTGCCAGCAGCGCAGGCCGGAAGAAGGTTGGAAACACCATATATTTT
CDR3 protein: CASSAGRKKVGNTIYF

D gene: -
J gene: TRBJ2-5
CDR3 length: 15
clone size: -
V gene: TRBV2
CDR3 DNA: TGTGCCAGCACCCCGTTCAGGGGGGCGTGGGAGACCCAGTACTTC
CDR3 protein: CASTPFRGAWETQYF

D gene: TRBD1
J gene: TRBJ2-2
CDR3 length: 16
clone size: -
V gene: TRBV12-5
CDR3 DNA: TGTGCTAGTGGTGGGGGACAGGCTTCGAACACCGGGGAGCTGTTTTTT
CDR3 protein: CASGGGQASNTGELFF

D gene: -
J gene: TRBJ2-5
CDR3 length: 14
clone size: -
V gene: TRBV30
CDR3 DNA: TGTGCCTGGAGTCCTGTGAACCTAGGGGAGACCCAGTACTTC
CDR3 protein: CAWSPVNLGETQYF

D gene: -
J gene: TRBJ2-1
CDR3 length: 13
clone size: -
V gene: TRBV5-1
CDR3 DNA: TGCGCCAGCAGATTAGGACTGGGCAATGAGCAGTTCTTC
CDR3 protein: CASRLGLGNEQFF

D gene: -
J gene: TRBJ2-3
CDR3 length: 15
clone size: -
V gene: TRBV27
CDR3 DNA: TGTGCCAGCAGATTGTCCGGGACCCCCACAGATACGCAGTATTTT
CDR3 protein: CASRLSGTPTDTQYF

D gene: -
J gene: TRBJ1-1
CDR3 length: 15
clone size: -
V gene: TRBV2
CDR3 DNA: TGTGCCAGCAGCCCCCGACAGGTAACGAACACTGAAGCTTTCTTT
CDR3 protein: CASSPRQVTNTEAFF

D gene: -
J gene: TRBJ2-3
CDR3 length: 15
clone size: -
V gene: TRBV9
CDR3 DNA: TGTGCCAGCAGCGGCGGGACAAGAACCACAGATACGCAGTATTTT
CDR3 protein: CASSGGTRTTDTQYF

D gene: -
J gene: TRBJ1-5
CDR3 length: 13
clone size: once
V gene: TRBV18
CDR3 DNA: TGTGCCAGCTCACCACATCGGGATCAGCCCCAGCATTTT
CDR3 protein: CASSPHRDQPQHF

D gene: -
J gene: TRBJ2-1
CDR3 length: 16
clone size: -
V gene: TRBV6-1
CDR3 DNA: TGTGCCAGCAGTGTCGGGACTCCCAGCTCCTACAATGAGCAGTTCTTC
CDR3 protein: CASSVGTPSSYNEQFF